The rows below give T cell receptor beta chains drawn from one sample of a study of OX40 agonist ivuxolimab in advanced cancers. Repertoires were generated with immunoSEQ multiplex PCR, while TCRdb's copy carries only in-frame clones and drops some. The data hold about 99,000 clones, with 90% to 97% observed a single time. Sequencing was performed on CD4+ or CD8+ T cells sorted from blood, taken in a trial of the OX40 agonist ivuxolimab. Source of these receptors: an adult with an advanced solid tumor such as melanoma, head and neck, liver or kidney cancer. The CDR3 runs from the conserved cysteine through the conserved F or W. D genes are given only for firm matches. Size values are once, few and many counts, or a class for expanded clones, and some rows have none.

D,J,V,size,DNA,CDR3
NA,TRBJ2-5,TRBV7-2,NA,TGTGCCAGCAGCCCCGGGACGCTAGCTCGAGAGACCCAGTACTTC,CASSPGTLARETQYF
TRBD2,TRBJ2-7,TRBV6-5,NA,TGTGCCAGCAGTCAAATGACTAGCGGGAGGGGAGAGCAGTACTTC,CASSQMTSGRGEQYF
TRBD2,TRBJ2-3,TRBV5-4,NA,TGTGCCAGCAGCCTGGGACTAGCGGGGCCAGATACGCAGTATTTT,CASSLGLAGPDTQYF
NA,TRBJ1-4,TRBV29-1,NA,TGCAGCGTTGTATCGGGTACGCTTGGTGAAAAACTGTTTTTT,CSVVSGTLGEKLFF
NA,TRBJ1-2,TRBV11-2,NA,TGTGCCAGCAGCTTAGGAACATTCGGAGACGGCTACACCTTC,CASSLGTFGDGYTF
TRBD1,TRBJ1-5,TRBV6-1,NA,TGTGCCAGCAGCCCCGGACAGGGCAGCAATCAGCCCCAGCATTTT,CASSPGQGSNQPQHF
TRBD1,TRBJ2-3,TRBV7-9,NA,TGTGCCAGCAGCTTAGACTCACCCGGGCAGGGGGAGTCGGATACGCAGTATTTT,CASSLDSPGQGESDTQYF
NA,TRBJ1-3,TRBV7-9,NA,TGTGCCAGCAGCTCGGGTGGAAACACCATATATTTT,CASSSGGNTIYF
NA,TRBJ2-1,TRBV19,NA,TGTGCCAGTAGTTATGGCGGCAATGAGCAGTTCTTC,CASSYGGNEQFF
NA,TRBJ2-7,TRBV10-1,NA,TGCGCCAGCATAGCCTCTCCCTACGAGCAGTACTTC,CASIASPYEQYF
TRBD1,TRBJ1-6,TRBV7-9,NA,TGTGCCAGCAGCGTTATCGGACAGGGTCAGGCTAATTCACCCCTCCACTTT,CASSVIGQGQANSPLHF
NA,TRBJ2-5,TRBV7-6,NA,TGTGCCAGCAGCCTCCGCGGGGTCCAAGAGACCCAGTACTTC,CASSLRGVQETQYF
NA,TRBJ2-1,TRBV13,NA,TGTGCCAGCAGCCTATACCGGGACAGCGGGGAGCAGTTCTTC,CASSLYRDSGEQFF
NA,TRBJ2-1,TRBV28,NA,TGTGCCAGCAGTCTACGCACAGCAGATGAGCAGTTCTTC,CASSLRTADEQFF
NA,TRBJ2-1,TRBV4-1,NA,TGCGCCAGCAGCCTCTACAGCAGCTCCTACAATGAGCAGTTCTTC,CASSLYSSSYNEQFF
NA,TRBJ2-5,TRBV9,NA,TGTGCCAGCAGCCACAGCCCCCGGGACACTCAAGAGACCCAGTACTTC,CASSHSPRDTQETQYF
NA,TRBJ1-1,TRBV28,NA,TGTGCCAGCAGACGAGGCAGGTCGGCTTTCTTT,CASRRGRSAFF
NA,TRBJ1-5,TRBV28,NA,TGTGCCAGCAGTTTAGGCTCTCCCAATCAGCCCCAGCATTTT,CASSLGSPNQPQHF
TRBD1,TRBJ1-1,TRBV4-1,NA,TGCGCCAGCAGCCATCCTTCGAGTCCCGGGACAGGGGGCGCGATCACTGAAGCTTTCTTT,CASSHPSSPGTGGAITEAFF
NA,TRBJ1-1,TRBV29-1,NA,TGCAGCGTGAGGGGAGGCCAGAACACTGAAGCTTTCTTT,CSVRGGQNTEAFF
TRBD1,TRBJ2-1,TRBV9,NA,TGTGCCAGCAGCAGGGGGCTTGACTACAATGAGCAGTTCTTC,CASSRGLDYNEQFF
NA,TRBJ2-6,TRBV6-1,once,TGTGCCAGCCCCAGGGGCGACTCTGGGGCCAACGTCCTGACTTTC,CASPRGDSGANVLTF
NA,TRBJ1-5,TRBV10-1,many,TGCGCCAGCCCTAAGCCCCAGCATTTT,CASPKPQHF
TRBD2,TRBJ2-1,TRBV7-2,once,TGTGCCAGCAGCTTAGTCCCCCTAGCGGGAGACTACAATGAGCAGTTCTTC,CASSLVPLAGDYNEQFF
NA,TRBJ1-5,TRBV10-2,NA,TGCGCCAGCAGTGTATCCTTAGAGGGATCTAGCAATCAGCCCCAGCATTTT,CASSVSLEGSSNQPQHF
TRBD2,TRBJ2-2,TRBV5-1,NA,TGCGCCAGCAGCTTCTTCGGGACTAGCGGGGGGCGCACCGGGGAGCTGTTTTTT,CASSFFGTSGGRTGELFF